The clone carrying this T cell receptor beta chain was observed at least ten times. Its antigen is not known. V was pared by 2 bases and J by 3 bases, with 10 bases of the junction left unmatched. The CDR3 runs 16 residues. Germline CDR1 DFQATT, CDR2 SNEGSKA (reference sequence). The sample is drawn from a study of read filtering for tumor transcriptome and immune sequencing. Looking at the study overall: IR-seq gave about 3.5 to 10.27 million TCR reads per sample; RNA-seq gave roughly 75 to 1,300. Overall study findings and caveats: Compared with RNA-seq, IR-seq gave much higher clonotype depth and reliability. The CD138-negative fraction was mixed bone marrow immune cells, not pure T cells.

Bone marrow was sampled from every patient at the time of active disease. The library was built from 400 ng RNA with molecular barcoded adaptors for alpha/delta and beta/gamma chains. Each CDR3 protein is one row after TCRdb ran MiXCR on the reads. This table holds around 130,000 distinct CDR3 sequences, over 10% found once. The chain has TRBV20-1 and TRBJ2-1, with 7 bases aligning to TRBD1. The TCR was taken from a donor over 35 with multiple myeloma. The sample taken for sequencing was a population of CD138-negative cells sorted from bone marrow. CDR3 bases: TGCAGTGCTAGAAAGACCGGGACAGAGAACTACAATGAGCAGTTCTTC. This gives the protein CSARKTGTENYNEQFF.